What follows are 26 T cell receptor beta chains derived from one specimen sequenced in a study of chemoradiotherapy in HPV16-positive cancers (dated by TCRdb to between 2020 and 2023). Library prep was done by the immunoSEQ multiplex PCR assay. Not all clones reach the TCRdb copy of this immuneACCESS table, which keeps in-frame sequences only. Checked studies attribute under half of the gap to unresolved V genes and leave the rest unexplained. Here the sample has fewer than 40,000 clones; about 90% occur a single time. The ten top clones hold 3.5% to 4% of the sample. The specimen was blood, collected from a patient who underwent chemoradiotherapy. All receptors derive from a human donor with HPV-associated anogenital cancer.

This clone was picked up one time. J is TRBJ2-7 and V is TRBV7-3, with 8 bases matching TRBD1. The CDR3 contains 14 residues. The J segment lost 4 bases and the V segment lost 5 bases, leaving 7 bases of the junction unmatched. In germline, CDR1 is SGHTA, CDR2 FQGTGA. CDR3 nucleotide sequence: TGTGCCAGCAGCCCTGACAGGGGCAGGTACGAGCAGTACTTC. Translation: CASSPDRGRYEQYF.

The CDR3 protein is CASSFPGQGNNEQFF. CDR3 bases: TGCGCCAGCAGCTTTCCGGGACAGGGAAACAATGAGCAGTTCTTC. The V and J genes are TRBV5-1 and TRBJ2-1, with 9 bases fitting TRBD1. Germline-derived CDR1 and CDR2 are SGHRS and YFSETQ. This CDR3 contains 15 residues. The trim removed 2 bases at V and 5 bases at J, leaving 5 bases unmatched. The full variable domain, completed using reference TRBV5-1 and TRBJ2-1, is KAGVTQTPRYLIKTRGQQVTLSCSPISGHRSVSWYQQTPGQGLQFLFEYFSETQRNKGNFPGRFSGRQFSNSRSEMNVSTLELGDSALYLCASSFPGQGNNEQFFGPGTRLTVL.

The CDR3 DNA reads as TGTGCCAGCAGCTCAGGGCTAGCGGGGACCACAGATACGCAGTATTTT. Translating gives CASSSGLAGTTDTQYF. This rearrangement joins TRBV7-9 to TRBJ2-3; 9 bases line up with TRBD2. This CDR3 comprises 16 residues. The J segment lost 2 bases and the V segment lost 4 bases, leaving 7 bases of the junction unmatched. Germline loops: CDR1 SEHNR, CDR2 FQNEAQ (reference sequence).

The V call is TRBV30, the J call TRBJ2-7, with 10 bases identical to TRBD1. Germline loops: CDR1 GTSNPN, CDR2 SVGIG (reference sequence). The CDR3 length is 14 residues. Germline trimming cut 1 base from V and 4 bases from J; bases unmatched to any gene: 4. The CDR3 DNA is TGTGCCTGGAGTGCGGACAGGGGGGGGTACGAGCAGTACTTC. It is translated as CAWSADRGGYEQYF. Full variable domain (missing parts from reference TRBV30 and TRBJ2-7): SQTIHQWPATLVQPVGSPLSLECTVEGTSNPNLYWYRQAAGRGLQLLFYSVGIGQISSEVPQNLSASRPQDRQFILSSKKLLLSDSGFYLCAWSADRGGYEQYFGPGTRLTVT.

The chain joins TRBV5-1 to TRBJ2-7, with D unclear. V gave up 0 bases and J gave up 4 bases, with 11 bases separating them. Looked up from germline, CDR1 is SGHRS and CDR2 is YFSETQ. The CDR3 sequence is 14 residues long. CDR3 bases: TGCGCCAGCAGCTTGGTGGTGGGTACGTACGAGCAGTACTTC. Protein product: CASSLVVGTYEQYF.

The gene calls are TRBV5-6 and TRBJ2-1; the D is unclear. V lost 0 bases, J lost 9 bases, and 16 bases lay in between. This CDR3 is 15 amino acids long. Germline lookup yields CDR1 SGHDT and CDR2 YYEEEE. The CDR3 loop is CASSLELATEGEQFF. CDR3 DNA: TGTGCCAGCAGCTTGGAGTTGGCAACCGAAGGTGAGCAGTTCTTC.

This chain joins TRBV4-1 and TRBJ2-2, with 7 bases that match TRBD1. Per germline, CDR1 MGHRA and CDR2 YSYEKL. The ends lost 11 bases at V and 6 bases at J; junction bases unmatched: 9. This CDR3 region has 13 residues. DNA of the CDR3: TGCGCCGCCGGATTTACAGGGGCCGGGGAGCTGTTTTTT. Translated, it gives CAAGFTGAGELFF.

This clone was seen a single time. V usage is TRBV7-3 and J usage is TRBJ2-2, with D hard to call. Trimming removed 5 bases at V and 7 bases at J, with 14 bases between. This CDR3 comprises 14 residues. Germline V gives CDR1 SGHTA, CDR2 FQGTGA. The CDR3 coding sequence is TGTGCCAGCAGCCCGGCCCTGAGTGGCGGGGAGCTGTTTTTT. As protein: CASSPALSGGELFF.

The chain links TRBV6-6 to TRBJ1-1; D possibly corresponds to TRBD1 (5 bases). The V gene's germline CDR1 is MNHNY and CDR2 SVGAGI (reference sequence). The CDR3 loop spans 15 amino acids. V dropped 4 bases and J dropped 1 base, with 13 bases sitting between them. Here the CDR3 reads CASSFGWTSNTEAFF. The CDR3 nucleotides are TGTGCCAGCAGTTTTGGCTGGACATCGAACACTGAAGCTTTCTTT.

The V call is TRBV5-1, the J call TRBJ1-1; D perhaps matches TRBD1 (6 bases). The CDR3 is 15 residues long. V dropped 4 bases and J dropped 0 bases, with 13 bases sitting between them. Germline V gene lookup returns CDR1 SGHRS and CDR2 YFSETQ. DNA for the CDR3: TGCGCCAGCAGCATACAGGGAAGTATGAACACTGAAGCTTTCTTT. This translates into CASSIQGSMNTEAFF. Based on the CDR3 plus reference TRBV5-1 and TRBJ1-1, the full variable domain is KAGVTQTPRYLIKTRGQQVTLSCSPISGHRSVSWYQQTPGQGLQFLFEYFSETQRNKGNFPGRFSGRQFSNSRSEMNVSTLELGDSALYLCASSIQGSMNTEAFFGQGTRLTVV.

The chain has TRBV4-1 and TRBJ2-7; 7 nucleotides match TRBD1. V lost 0 bases to trimming and J lost 7 bases; unmatched junction nucleotides: 18. CDR3 size: 18 residues. Looked up from germline, CDR1 is MGHRA and CDR2 is YSYEKL. CDR3 nucleotides: TGCGCCAGCAGCCAAGATCAGGGGGAGACAGGGACATTTGAAGAGCAGTACTTC. Protein: CASSQDQGETGTFEEQYF.

The rearrangement joins TRBV7-2 to TRBJ2-3, with no clear D. CDR1 SGHTA and CDR2 FQGNSA come from the germline V gene. Trimming left V 4 bases short and J 4 bases short, with 9 bases between. This CDR3 comprises 13 residues. CDR3 bases: TGTGCCAGCAGCTCCTCCCCCCCAGATACGCAGTATTTT. It is translated as CASSSSPPDTQYF. Filled out from reference TRBV7-2 and TRBJ2-3, the complete variable domain reads GAGVSQSPSNKVTEKGKDVELRCDPISGHTALYWYRQSLGQGLEFLIYFQGNSAPDKSGLPSDRFSAERTGGSVSTLTIQRTQQEDSAVYLCASSSSPPDTQYFGPGTRLTVL.

This clone was seen a single time. One junction end does not reproduce the germline sequence, and a read error may be involved. This chain connects TRBV10-2 to TRBJ1-2, with D unresolved. The CDR3 covers 13 residues. Per the germline V gene, CDR1 is WSHSY and CDR2 is SAAADI. In nucleotides, the CDR3 is TGCGCCAGCAGTGATGCGGGGAATGTAGTAGCGCCCTTC. It yields the protein CASSDAGNVVAPF.

This clone was observed a few times. This chain uses TRBV2 with TRBJ1-1; D uncertain. The V end lost 0 bases, the J end lost 0 bases, and 8 bases lay between the germline ends. This CDR3 is 15 amino acids long. Germline assignment: CDR1 SNHLY and CDR2 FYNNEI. The CDR3 region has the DNA TGTGCCAGCAGTGAAGCCCGAGGGTTGAACACTGAAGCTTTCTTT. This encodes CASSEARGLNTEAFF.

This chain joins TRBV4-2 and TRBJ2-1, with TRBD2 identical over 11 bases. The CDR3 contains 16 residues. J was trimmed by 8 bases and V by 4 bases; bases with no gene match: 10. The germline V gene encodes CDR1 LGHNA and CDR2 YNFKEQ. CDR3 region: CASSPGIAGGPDEQFF. The CDR3 DNA reads TGTGCCAGCAGCCCTGGCATAGCGGGGGGGCCGGATGAGCAGTTCTTC.

The chain joins TRBV19 to TRBJ2-5, with D unresolved. The V gene's germline CDR1 is LNHDA and CDR2 SQIVND (reference sequence). The CDR3 contains 13 residues. The V gene lost 11 bases and the J gene lost 3 bases, with 16 bases spanning the gap. The CDR3 DNA follows: TGTGCCTCTTCCAAGGACGCGGAAGAGACCCAGTACTTC. Translating gives CASSKDAEETQYF.

This clone was counted once. The chain uses TRBV13 and TRBJ2-4; possible D gene TRBD1, 6 bases. Germline values: CDR1 PRHDT, CDR2 FYEKMQ (reference sequence). This CDR3 is 13 amino acids long. The germline V and J ends were trimmed by 4 bases and 9 bases, with 13 bases remaining between them. CDR3 DNA: TGTGCCAGCAGCTCATGGGGACAATCCATTCAGTACTTC. Amino acid sequence: CASSSWGQSIQYF.

The chain links TRBV7-2 to TRBJ1-3, with TRBD1 as a possible D gene (6 bases). V was cut by 0 bases and J by 0 bases, with 12 bases left in between. Looked up from germline, CDR1 is SGHTA and CDR2 is FQGNSA. The length of the CDR3 is 17 residues. CDR3 protein: CASSLAEDSSSGNTIYF. In DNA form, the CDR3 reads TGTGCCAGCAGCTTAGCTGAGGACAGCAGCTCTGGAAACACCATATATTTT.

The genes are TRBV13 and TRBJ2-7, with TRBD2 matching over 10 bases. This CDR3 spans 16 amino acids. CDR1 and CDR2 from the germline V gene are PRHDT and FYEKMQ (reference sequence). V was pared by 2 bases and J by 1 base, with 5 bases of the junction left unmatched. In DNA form, the CDR3 reads TGTGCCAGCAGCTTAATAGCGGGGGGCAAATCCTACGAGCAGTACTTC. Encoded protein: CASSLIAGGKSYEQYF.

V and J are TRBV7-3 and TRBJ2-1, with 8 bases that match TRBD2. V was clipped by 0 bases and J by 6 bases; unmatched bases: 13. Germline V gene sequence: CDR1 SGHTA, CDR2 FQGTGA. The CDR3 is made up of 18 amino acids. Here the CDR3 reads CASSLTWRGGPSRNEQFF. The CDR3 DNA sequence: TGTGCCAGCAGCTTAACGTGGCGCGGGGGGCCATCCCGCAATGAGCAGTTCTTC.

The chain combines TRBV6-5 with TRBJ1-6; TRBD1 aligns across 9 bases. The CDR3 consists of 15 residues. J gave up 10 bases and V 2 bases, and 6 bases lay outside the gene matches. Germline CDR1 MNHEY, CDR2 SVGAGI. The CDR3 region is CASSYTGTGKSPLHF. CDR3 DNA: TGTGCCAGCAGTTACACCGGGACAGGGAAATCACCCCTCCACTTT.

The chain links TRBV7-8 to TRBJ1-5; D not resolved. Trimming left V 6 bases short and J 7 bases short, with 13 bases between. Germline CDR1 is SGHVS and CDR2 is FQNEAQ. The CDR3 consists of 13 residues. Written as DNA, the CDR3 is TGTGCCAGCAGACCTGCTATGTGGCAGCCCCAGCATTTT. Translating it yields CASRPAMWQPQHF.

The chain couples TRBV18 to TRBJ1-1; perhaps TRBD1 as D (5 bases). The CDR3 sequence is 13 residues long. Trimming stripped 6 bases from V and 7 bases from J, with 15 bases between. Per germline, CDR1 KGHSH and CDR2 LQKENI. The CDR3 sequence is CASSSGTGSEAFF. The DNA of the CDR3 is TGTGCCAGCTCCAGTGGGACGGGGAGTGAAGCTTTCTTT.

The chain uses TRBV28 and TRBJ1-6; TRBD1 is a possible D gene (5 bases). This CDR3 comprises 15 residues. In germline, CDR1 is MDHEN, CDR2 SYDVKM. With 3 bases removed from V and 2 bases from J, the gap between germline ends came to 8 bases. The CDR3 nucleotides are TGTGCCAGCAGTTTGGGGGGAACCTATAATTCACCCCTCCACTTT. Translation gives CASSLGGTYNSPLHF.

The chain joins TRBV5-1 to TRBJ1-2; D call uncertain. The CDR3 loop spans 14 amino acids. The germline V gene encodes CDR1 SGHRS and CDR2 YFSETQ. V lost 1 base and J lost 4, with 11 bases in between. The CDR3 loop is CASSLRSTSYGYTF. In DNA, the CDR3 is TGCGCCAGCAGCTTGCGGTCAACAAGCTATGGCTACACCTTC.

The J gene is TRBJ2-1, the V gene TRBV30; 14 nucleotides line up with TRBD2. V was clipped by 4 bases and J by 0 bases; unmatched bases: 11. The germline V gene encodes CDR1 GTSNPN and CDR2 SVGIG (reference sequence). The CDR3 totals 19 residues. CDR3 sequence reads: CAWKLRTSGGPSSYNEQFF. CDR3 nucleotides: TGTGCCTGGAAGCTCCGGACTAGCGGGGGGCCAAGCTCCTACAATGAGCAGTTCTTC.